These 7 T cell receptor beta chains came from one sample sequenced in a study of T cell responses to AZD1222 COVID-19 vaccine. Profiled with immunoSEQ multiplex PCR; TCRdb holds only in-frame clones, not every one. The sample yields 95,000 to 150,000 clones, about 90% seen once. The source material was peripheral blood, sampled on day 0 of AZD1222 vaccination. These receptors were obtained from an adult in good health.

V usage is TRBV15 and J usage is TRBJ1-5; 12 bases are shared with TRBD1. V was pared by 8 bases and J by 4 bases, with 3 bases of the junction left unmatched. CDR3 size: 14 residues. CDR1 and CDR2 (germline): LNHNV, YYDKDF (reference sequence). The CDR3 region has the DNA TGTGCCACCGGGACAGGGGGCGGTAATCAGCCCCAGCATTTT. Translating gives CATGTGGGNQPQHF.

V and J are TRBV7-6 and TRBJ2-6; 8 bases line up with TRBD1. V was clipped by 2 bases and J by 0 bases; unmatched bases: 9. Germline-derived CDR1 and CDR2 are SGHVS and FNYEAQ. CDR3 length: 19 residues. The CDR3 sequence: CASSLRRGQGASGANVLTF. CDR3 DNA sequence: TGTGCCAGCAGCTTAAGGAGGGGCCAGGGGGCCTCTGGGGCCAACGTCCTGACTTTC.

V and J are TRBV5-1 and TRBJ1-5, with a weak D call TRBD1 (6 bases). CDR3 length: 15 amino acids. Trimming left V 7 bases short and J 2 bases short, with 16 bases between. Looked up from germline, CDR1 is SGHRS and CDR2 is YFSETQ. The CDR3 DNA follows: TGCGCCAGCTTGGGGGCCAGGGTGGGCAATCAGCCCCAGCATTTT. Translation: CASLGARVGNQPQHF.

The chain is built from TRBV5-4 and TRBJ2-3, with no clear D. V was pared by 4 bases and J by 0 bases, with 9 bases between. The CDR3 is 14 residues long. Germline V lookup: CDR1 SGHNT, CDR2 YYREEE (reference sequence). The CDR3 DNA follows: TGTGCCAGCAGCCCCTCGGGTAGCACAGATACGCAGTATTTT. Protein: CASSPSGSTDTQYF.

J is TRBJ2-7 and V is TRBV5-1, with TRBD1 identical over 8 bases. V dropped 0 bases and J dropped 1; count of bases not matched to a gene: 6. Germline V gives CDR1 SGHRS, CDR2 YFSETQ. This CDR3 is built from 16 residues. CDR3 bases: TGCGCCAGCAGCTTGGAGGCAGGGGGCTTGTCCTACGAGCAGTACTTC. This gives the protein CASSLEAGGLSYEQYF.

The rearrangement uses TRBV2 and TRBJ2-3; 9 bases agree with TRBD2. There are 14 residues in the CDR3. V shed 8 bases, J shed 4 bases, and the junction held 7 bases outside the gene matches. The germline V gene encodes CDR1 SNHLY and CDR2 FYNNEI. This CDR3 reads CASSGTSSSDTQYF. The CDR3, as DNA: TGTGCCAGCTCCGGGACTAGCTCATCAGATACGCAGTATTTT. The full variable domain, in which reference TRBV2 and TRBJ2-3 provide the parts outside the CDR3, is EPEVTQTPSHQVTQMGQEVILRCVPISNHLYFYWYRQILGQKVEFLVSFYNNEISEKSEIFDDQFSVERPDGSNFTLKIRSTKLEDSAMYFCASSGTSSSDTQYFGPGTRLTVL.

The rearrangement joins TRBV6-6 to TRBJ2-7; D remains ambiguous. The V end lost 6 bases, the J end lost 3 bases, and 9 bases lay between the germline ends. Germline CDR1 and CDR2: MNHNY and SVGAGI (reference sequence). CDR3 length equals 12 residues. The CDR3 sequence: CASSLQHYEQYF. CDR3 in DNA: TGTGCCAGCAGCTTACAGCACTACGAGCAGTACTTC.